The 21 T cell receptor beta chains given below trace back to one sample, sequenced in a study of cytomegalovirus exposure and HLA in healthy donors. With 60 Vbeta and 13 Jbeta primers, the PCR was carried out. The data were produced by immunoSEQ multiplex PCR, yet TCRdb's version contains in-frame clones alone and is incomplete. The data show fewer than 200,000 clones, about four fifths seen once. Sequenced sample: PBMCs. The receptors stem from a woman aged 30 to 39 in good health and CMV-seropositive.

The count of this clone is one. The rearrangement joins TRBV12-5 to TRBJ2-3, with TRBD2 identical over 8 bases. There are 18 residues in the CDR3. Germline V CDR1 and CDR2: LGHNT, FRNRAP. V was pared by 2 bases and J by 3 bases, with 13 bases of the junction left unmatched. The chain's CDR3 is CASGLTLSTSAATDTQYF. The CDR3 bases are TGTGCTAGTGGTTTGACCCTCTCGACTAGCGCTGCGACAGATACGCAGTATTTT.

The V and J genes are TRBV29-1 and TRBJ2-3; 12 bases are shared with TRBD2. CDR1 is SQVTM and CDR2 is ANQGSEA in the germline V gene. This CDR3 spans 14 amino acids. The J segment lost 4 bases and the V segment lost 5 bases, leaving 4 bases of the junction unmatched. Here the CDR3 DNA reads TGCAGCGTTTCCCCTAGCGGGGGGGCAGATACGCAGTATTTT. The encoded protein is CSVSPSGGADTQYF.

The genes are TRBV19 and TRBJ2-5, with 7 positions matching TRBD2. This CDR3 region has 13 residues. From germline, CDR1 is LNHDA and CDR2 SQIVND (reference sequence). J lost 4 bases, V lost 7 bases, and 6 bases had no gene match. CDR3 nucleotides: TGTGCCAGTATCCCTGGGGGGGTAGAGACCCAGTACTTC. Protein product: CASIPGGVETQYF.

The V call is TRBV15, the J call TRBJ2-2; tentatively, D is TRBD2 (6 bases). Deletions cut 5 bases from V and 7 bases from J, with 17 bases between. The germline gives CDR1 LNHNV, CDR2 YYDKDF (reference sequence). There are 15 residues in the CDR3. CDR3 DNA sequence: TGTGCCACCAGCGGAGGGCAGGGCTTGGGCGGGGAGCTGTTTTTT. This sequence encodes CATSGGQGLGGELFF.

The V gene is TRBV28, the J gene TRBJ1-4; 8 nucleotides align to TRBD1. Trimming cost V 4 bases and J 10 bases; bases outside gene matches: 8. Germline loops: CDR1 MDHEN, CDR2 SYDVKM. This CDR3 comprises 14 residues. The CDR3 protein is CASSYQGAVGKLFF. The CDR3 DNA is TGTGCCAGCAGTTATCAGGGGGCAGTTGGAAAACTGTTTTTT.

V and J are TRBV7-9 and TRBJ1-4, with D tentatively TRBD1 (5 bases). Germline CDR1 reads SEHNR; CDR2 reads FQNEAQ (reference sequence). The CDR3 length is 15 residues. Trimming left V 1 base short and J 6 bases short, with 12 bases between. The CDR3 reads CASSLGSGRDEKLFF. The CDR3 bases are TGTGCCAGCAGCTTAGGTTCAGGGCGTGATGAAAAACTGTTTTTT.

V is TRBV5-1 and J is TRBJ1-2; D possibly corresponds to TRBD1 (6 bases). V was trimmed by 3 bases and J by 6 bases, leaving 9 bases between them. CDR3 size: 12 residues. Germline V gene lookup returns CDR1 SGHRS and CDR2 YFSETQ. The CDR3 here is CASSSYRDGYTF. In DNA, the CDR3 is TGCGCCAGCAGCTCCTACAGGGATGGCTACACCTTC.

This chain joins TRBV6-5 and TRBJ2-1; possibly TRBD2 for D (5 bases). Germline values: CDR1 MNHEY, CDR2 SVGAGI. The V and J ends lost 6 bases and 10 bases respectively, with 10 bases between them. The CDR3 loop spans 11 amino acids. The CDR3 coding sequence is TGTGCCAGCAGCAACTTAGCGGAGCAGTTCTTC. The encoded protein is CASSNLAEQFF.

The chain joins TRBV5-1 to TRBJ2-6; 7 bases match TRBD1. The CDR3 runs to 15 residues. Germline V gene sequence: CDR1 SGHRS, CDR2 YFSETQ. J lost 2 bases, V lost 5 bases, and 4 bases had no gene match. For the CDR3, the DNA is TGCGCCAGCAGATCACAGGGGACTGGGGCCAACGTCCTGACTTTC. Its protein is CASRSQGTGANVLTF.

CDR3 in DNA: TGTGCCAGCAGCTCACTAGCGGGGACGGGGAACACTGAAGCTTTCTTT. This translates into CASSSLAGTGNTEAFF. The chain is built from TRBV7-2 and TRBJ1-1; a weak D match, TRBD1 (5 bases). The CDR3 is 16 residues long. Germline lookup yields CDR1 SGHTA and CDR2 FQGNSA. Trimming shortened V by 4 bases and J by 1 base, and 16 bases separated the two germline ends.

This chain uses TRBV30 with TRBJ2-4, with 8 bases matching TRBD1. The CDR3 has 16 residues. The germline CDR1 and CDR2 sequences are GTSNPN and SVGIG (reference sequence). After removal of 5 bases from V and 0 bases from J, the junction contained 9 bases not matched to a gene. DNA of the CDR3: TGTGCCTGGGACCACGGACAGGGACTAGCCAAAAACATTCAGTACTTC. This sequence encodes CAWDHGQGLAKNIQYF.

This chain joins TRBV5-4 and TRBJ2-7, with a weak D call TRBD2 (6 bases). The CDR3 extends over 13 amino acids. The V end was cut by 7 bases, the J end by 2 bases, with 13 bases between. Germline V lookup: CDR1 SGHNT, CDR2 YYREEE (reference sequence). For the CDR3, the DNA is TGTGCCAGCTTGGCGGGGTTCACCTACGAGCAGTACTTC. Translation: CASLAGFTYEQYF.

This clone was observed a few times. The gene calls are TRBV5-6 and TRBJ2-1; no clear D. The CDR3 runs to 13 residues. V lost 0 bases and J lost 4, with 5 bases in between. Germline loops: CDR1 SGHDT, CDR2 YYEEEE. The CDR3 spells CASSLDLYNEQFF. CDR3 DNA sequence: TGTGCCAGCAGCTTGGACTTGTACAATGAGCAGTTCTTC.

The chain combines TRBV5-1 with TRBJ2-7; D perhaps matches TRBD2 (5 bases). There are 17 residues in the CDR3. The germline V gene encodes CDR1 SGHRS and CDR2 YFSETQ. V lost 4 bases and J lost 6, with 26 bases in between. In nucleotides, the CDR3 is TGCGCCAGCAGCCCCCCCGAAGGACTCTTCGGTATCACCGAGCAGTACTTC. Protein product: CASSPPEGLFGITEQYF.

This clone was picked up a small number of times. This sequence joins TRBV11-2 and TRBJ1-6; no firm D call. Germline V CDR1 and CDR2: SGHAT, FQNNGV. The CDR3 is 14 amino acids. V lost 5 bases to trimming and J lost 10 bases, with 15 bases between them. The DNA of the CDR3 is TGTGCCAGCAGCCCTAGCATCACAGCGTCACCCCTCCACTTT. Its protein product is CASSPSITASPLHF.

This clone was observed once. V usage is TRBV2 and J usage is TRBJ2-1; TRBD2 matches at 9 bases. J gave up 2 bases and V 6 bases, and 2 bases lay outside the gene matches. CDR1 and CDR2 (germline): SNHLY, FYNNEI. This CDR3 contains 14 residues. The CDR3 DNA is TGTGCCAGCAGAAGACTAGCGGCCTACAATGAGCAGTTCTTC. It encodes CASRRLAAYNEQFF.

This chain uses TRBV6-1 with TRBJ2-1, with D perhaps matching TRBD1 (6 bases). This CDR3 has 12 amino acids. Germline lookup yields CDR1 MNHNS and CDR2 SASEGT. With 5 bases removed from V and 12 bases from J, the gap between germline ends came to 14 bases. CDR3 DNA: TGTGCCAGCAGTCAGGGGTCGCTGGGGCAGTTCTTC. It codes for CASSQGSLGQFF.

Only one count was recorded for this clone. The chain has TRBV27 and TRBJ2-1; 9 positions match TRBD1. This CDR3 is built from 16 residues. Germline lookup yields CDR1 MNHEY and CDR2 SMNVEV (reference sequence). V gave up 2 bases and J gave up 4 bases; unmatched junction bases: 6. The CDR3 coding sequence is TGTGCCAGCAGTTTACTAGGGACAGGGATTTACAATGAGCAGTTCTTC. Translating it yields CASSLLGTGIYNEQFF.

The genes are TRBV25-1 and TRBJ2-5; a possible D gene is TRBD2 (6 bases). Per germline, CDR1 MGHDK and CDR2 SYGVNS. The CDR3 is 14 residues long. Trimming shortened V by 1 base and J by 2 bases, and 8 bases separated the two germline ends. Here the CDR3 DNA reads TGTGCCAGCAGTGAATCAGGGAGGCAAGAGACCCAGTACTTC. This encodes CASSESGRQETQYF.

This chain joins TRBV5-1 and TRBJ2-7, with 10 bases aligning to TRBD1. With V trimmed by 1 base and J by 3 bases, 4 bases remained unmatched. Germline lookup yields CDR1 SGHRS and CDR2 YFSETQ. This CDR3 comprises 15 residues. CDR3 nucleotides: TGCGCCAGCAGCTTGAGGACAGGGGGATACTACGAGCAGTACTTC. Protein: CASSLRTGGYYEQYF. Variable domain in full (rest from reference TRBV5-1 and TRBJ2-7): KAGVTQTPRYLIKTRGQQVTLSCSPISGHRSVSWYQQTPGQGLQFLFEYFSETQRNKGNFPGRFSGRQFSNSRSEMNVSTLELGDSALYLCASSLRTGGYYEQYFGPGTRLTVT.

The gene calls are TRBV28 and TRBJ1-5, with D maybe TRBD1 (5 bases). CDR1 MDHEN and CDR2 SYDVKM come from the germline V gene. This CDR3 has 14 residues. The germline V and J ends were trimmed by 7 bases and 3 bases, with 13 bases remaining between them. In DNA form, the CDR3 reads TGTGCCAGCATTGGAGGGGTTCTCAATCAGCCCCAGCATTTT. It encodes CASIGGVLNQPQHF.